This is a list of T cell receptor beta chains from one sample in a study of blood T cell repertoires in COVID-19. Sequenced by immunoSEQ multiplex PCR; TCRdb stores in-frame clones only, minus some. The repertoire holds about 36,000 clones, with roughly 80% as singletons. Specimen: peripheral blood. The origin of the receptors is a human donor in a cohort sampled during active COVID-19. CDR3s include the opening cysteine and the closing phenylalanine or tryptophan. D genes are given only for firm matches. Size values are once, few and many counts, or a class for expanded clones, and some rows have none.

D	V	size	J	CDR3	DNA
NA	TRBV5-1	NA	TRBJ1-6	CASSLEAERNSPLHF	TGCGCCAGCAGCTTGGAAGCAGAGAGGAATTCACCCCTCCACTTT
TRBD2	TRBV6-1	NA	TRBJ2-3	CASSELPGLAGAYTQYF	TGTGCCAGCAGCGAACTGCCCGGACTAGCGGGGGCCTATACGCAGTATTTT
TRBD1	TRBV18	NA	TRBJ1-5	CASSSGQGRISNQPQHF	TGTGCCAGCTCCTCCGGACAGGGCAGGATTAGCAATCAGCCCCAGCATTTT
TRBD1	TRBV5-6	NA	TRBJ2-1	CASSSSGGGNEQFF	TGTGCCAGCAGCTCCTCAGGGGGCGGGAATGAGCAGTTCTTC
NA	TRBV9	NA	TRBJ1-2	CASSVDSQSGYTF	TGTGCCAGCAGCGTAGACAGTCAATCGGGCTACACCTTC
NA	TRBV28	NA	TRBJ1-2	CASTPGREANYGYTF	TGTGCCAGCACCCCCGGGCGGGAAGCTAACTATGGCTACACCTTC
NA	TRBV7-2	NA	TRBJ1-2	CASRLAGPRDGYTF	TGTGCCAGCAGGCTGGCCGGGCCCAGGGATGGCTACACCTTC
NA	TRBV12-3/TRBV12-4	NA	TRBJ1-3	CASSLESGNTIYF	TGTGCCAGCAGCCTAGAGTCGGGAAACACCATATATTTT
TRBD2	TRBV7-8	NA	TRBJ2-5	CASSFRGGGNQETQYF	TGTGCCAGCAGCTTCCGGGGGGGCGGTAATCAAGAGACCCAGTACTTC
NA	TRBV12-5	NA	TRBJ2-7	CASATSTVYEQYF	TGTGCTAGTGCTACTTCGACAGTGTACGAGCAGTACTTC
NA	TRBV28	NA	TRBJ1-5	CASSLYLNQPQHF	TGTGCCAGCAGTTTATACTTGAATCAGCCCCAGCATTTT
TRBD1	TRBV2	NA	TRBJ1-5	CASRGTVNQPQHF	TGTGCCAGCAGGGGGACAGTCAATCAGCCCCAGCATTTT
NA	TRBV7-9	NA	TRBJ2-1	CASSLGLGGAYNEQFF	TGTGCCAGCAGCTTAGGGTTGGGGGGAGCCTACAATGAGCAGTTCTTC
NA	TRBV28	NA	TRBJ2-5	CASRTPPGGQETQYF	TGTGCCAGCAGAACCCCCCCCGGGGGCCAAGAGACCCAGTACTTC
NA	TRBV6-5	NA	TRBJ2-7	CASSYVGGSSYEQYF	TGTGCCAGCAGTTACGTAGGCGGATCCTCCTACGAGCAGTACTTC
NA	TRBV4-1	NA	TRBJ2-2	CASSPDRRWTGELFF	TGCGCCAGCAGCCCTGACAGGCGGTGGACCGGGGAGCTGTTTTTT
NA	TRBV5-1	NA	TRBJ1-3	CASSLGQVSGNTIYF	TGCGCCAGCAGCTTGGGGCAGGTCTCTGGAAACACCATATATTTT
NA	TRBV10-1	once	TRBJ1-1	CASSESRGNTEAFF	TGCGCCAGCAGTGAGTCAAGAGGGAACACTGAAGCTTTCTTT
TRBD1	TRBV10-1	NA	TRBJ2-7	CASRPLRRDRQRYEQYF	TGCGCCAGCCGCCCCCTCCGCCGGGACAGACAGAGATACGAGCAGTACTTC
TRBD1	TRBV7-9	NA	TRBJ2-6	CASSRGDRARGGANVLTF	TGTGCCAGCAGCCGGGGCGACAGGGCCAGGGGTGGGGCCAACGTCCTGACTTTC
NA	TRBV29-1	NA	TRBJ1-4	CSVASMVGEKLFF	TGCAGCGTTGCCTCGATGGTGGGCGAAAAACTGTTTTTT
TRBD2	TRBV14	NA	TRBJ2-7	CASSQDRGGKSSYEQYF	TGTGCCAGCAGCCAAGATCGGGGGGGGAAGAGCTCCTACGAGCAGTACTTC
NA	TRBV7-3	NA	TRBJ1-2	CASSLTLRSGYTF	TGTGCCAGCAGCTTAACGCTAAGGAGTGGCTACACCTTC
TRBD2	TRBV6-1	NA	TRBJ2-5	CASSEPRTSGGETQYF	TGTGCCAGCAGTGAACCCCGGACTAGCGGGGGGGAGACCCAGTACTTC
NA	TRBV11-3	NA	TRBJ2-7	CASSLLRGYEQYF	TGTGCCAGCAGCTTACTCCGGGGGTACGAGCAGTACTTC